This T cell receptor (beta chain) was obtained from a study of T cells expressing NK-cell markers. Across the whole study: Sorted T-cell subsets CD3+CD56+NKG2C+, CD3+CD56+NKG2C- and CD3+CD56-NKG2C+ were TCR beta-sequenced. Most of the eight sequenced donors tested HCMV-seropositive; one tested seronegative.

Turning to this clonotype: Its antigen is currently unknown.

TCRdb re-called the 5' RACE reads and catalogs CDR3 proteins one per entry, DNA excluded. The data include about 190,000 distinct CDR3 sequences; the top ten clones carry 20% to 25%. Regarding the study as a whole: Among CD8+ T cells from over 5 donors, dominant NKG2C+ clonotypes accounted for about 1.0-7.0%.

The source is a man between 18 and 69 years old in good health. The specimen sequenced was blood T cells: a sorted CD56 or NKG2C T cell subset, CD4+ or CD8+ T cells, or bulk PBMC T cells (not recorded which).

CDR3 residues: CASSPRGGAIQPQHF. The genes are TRBV28 and TRBJ1-5; TCRdb's assignment of TRBD1 cannot be checked, as there is no DNA. Germline loops: CDR1 MDHEN, CDR2 SYDVKM. There are 15 residues in the CDR3.